The 27 T cell receptor beta chains reported below all come from one sample, sequenced in a study of T cell changes during pregnancy in multiple sclerosis (dated by TCRdb to between 2018 and 2021). Library construction relied on the immunoSEQ multiplex PCR assay. TCRdb carries this immuneACCESS record with in-frame sequences only. Its versions omit some clonotypes, under half of them owing to an unresolved V gene in the studies checked, with the rest unexplained. The sample table shows 55,000 to 80,000 clones, and about 95% are seen once. The ten top clones hold 0.58% of the sample. Sample: peripheral blood, taken in the third trimester of pregnancy. These receptor sequences come from a female donor with multiple sclerosis, enrolled in a pregnancy study.

The rearrangement joins TRBV6-1 to TRBJ1-2, with 10 bases fitting TRBD1. Germline V gene lookup returns CDR1 MNHNS and CDR2 SASEGT. The ends lost 5 bases at V and 9 bases at J; junction bases unmatched: 9. The length of the CDR3 is 14 residues. CDR3 nucleotides: TGTGCCAGCAGTTCCGACAGGGGGCGCAGCCGCTACACCTTC. Its protein product is CASSSDRGRSRYTF.

The chain has TRBV28 and TRBJ2-3, with a weak D call TRBD1 (6 bases). There are 15 residues in the CDR3. Trimming pared 5 bases from V and 5 bases from J, leaving 17 bases between. Per the germline V gene, CDR1 is MDHEN and CDR2 is SYDVKM. The CDR3 region has the DNA TGTGCCAGCAGTGAGGCCTCCAACAGGGAAGATACGCAGTATTTT. Amino acids: CASSEASNREDTQYF.

This clone was detected only a few times. V and J are TRBV19 and TRBJ2-7; a possible D gene is TRBD2 (6 bases). Per the germline V gene, CDR1 is LNHDA and CDR2 is SQIVND (reference sequence). Trimming cost V 8 bases and J 1 base, with 12 bases left between them. The CDR3 spans 13 residues. The CDR3 here is CASWGGASYEQYF. CDR3 sequence (DNA): TGTGCCAGTTGGGGCGGGGCTTCCTACGAGCAGTACTTC.

This chain connects TRBV6-5 to TRBJ1-2; D possibly corresponds to TRBD1 (6 bases). V dropped 7 bases and J dropped 7 bases, with 13 bases sitting between them. This CDR3 comprises 12 residues. Looked up from germline, CDR1 is MNHEY and CDR2 is SVGAGI. Written as DNA, the CDR3 is TGTGCCAGCAAGGCGGGGGCCTTTGGCTACACCTTC. It translates to CASKAGAFGYTF.

Written as DNA, the CDR3 is TGTGCCAGCAGTGAAACACAGGGCTTCAATGAGCAGTTCTTC. Residues: CASSETQGFNEQFF. This chain connects TRBV6-1 to TRBJ2-1; possible D gene TRBD1, 6 bases. Trimming removed 2 bases at V and 6 bases at J, with 11 bases between. The germline gives CDR1 MNHNS, CDR2 SASEGT. CDR3 length: 14 residues.

V usage is TRBV6-5 and J usage is TRBJ2-1; weak D call: TRBD2 (6 bases). CDR1 is MNHEY and CDR2 is SVGAGI in the germline V gene. The V and J ends lost 2 bases and 8 bases respectively, with 13 bases between them. The CDR3 sequence is 14 residues long. DNA for the CDR3: TGTGCCAGCAGTTACCGAGGTAGCGGCTATGAGCAGTTCTTC. Translated, it gives CASSYRGSGYEQFF.

V gene TRBV2 combines with J gene TRBJ1-1; D is unresolved. Germline V lookup: CDR1 SNHLY, CDR2 FYNNEI. The CDR3 is made up of 11 amino acids. Trimming cost V 7 bases and J 1 base, with 4 bases left between them. The CDR3 loop is CASMANTEAFF. The CDR3 coding sequence is TGTGCCAGCATGGCGAACACTGAAGCTTTCTTT.

The chain is built from TRBV19 and TRBJ1-3; possible D gene TRBD1, 6 bases. The V and J ends lost 7 bases and 0 bases respectively, with 19 bases between them. CDR1 is LNHDA, CDR2 SQIVND, per germline (reference sequence). This CDR3 spans 17 amino acids. CDR3: CASTLSGTFFSGNTIYF. The CDR3 nucleotides read TGTGCCAGTACTCTATCCGGGACATTCTTCTCTGGAAACACCATATATTTT. Complete variable domain (other parts from reference TRBV19 and TRBJ1-3): DGGITQSPKYLFRKEGQNVTLSCEQNLNHDAMYWYRQDPGQGLRLIYYSQIVNDFQKGDIAEGYSVSREKKESFPLTVTSAQKNPTAFYLCASTLSGTFFSGNTIYFGEGSWLTVV.

The rearrangement links TRBV5-6 to TRBJ2-5; the match to TRBD2 covers 8 bases. The J call may be in error: the DNA end matches TRBJ2-7 better. This CDR3 is built from 19 residues. Germline V CDR1 and CDR2: SGHDT, YYEEEE. CDR3 protein: CASSLISVRLASAGGEQYF. The CDR3 DNA reads as TGTGCCAGCAGCTTGATTTCTGTTAGACTAGCGTCGGCTGGTGGCGAGCAGTACTTC.

The chain combines TRBV7-3 with TRBJ1-1; no clear D gene. Deletions cut 2 bases from V and 8 bases from J, with 12 bases between. The CDR3 has 13 residues. The germline CDR1 and CDR2 sequences are SGHTA and FQGTGA. CDR3 sequence reads: CASSLAPGKEAFF. The CDR3, as DNA: TGTGCCAGCAGCTTAGCTCCCGGTAAGGAAGCTTTCTTT.

This clone appeared a single time. The chain is built from TRBV7-9 and TRBJ1-3; D remains unclear. Germline values: CDR1 SEHNR, CDR2 FQNEAQ (reference sequence). Trimming took off 11 bases at V and 0 bases at J, with 17 bases between the two ends. This CDR3 has 15 amino acids. Here the CDR3 DNA reads TGTGCCGCTCCTGAGGCGGGTAGCTCTGGAAACACCATATATTTT. Encoded protein: CAAPEAGSSGNTIYF.

This clone was detected only once. The J gene is TRBJ2-5, the V gene TRBV5-4; 10 positions agree with TRBD1. J was trimmed by 7 bases and V by 4 bases; bases with no gene match: 13. The CDR3 has 16 amino acids. CDR1 is SGHNT, CDR2 YYREEE, per germline (reference sequence). This CDR3 is CASSNSMDRGIGTQYF. As DNA, the CDR3 is TGTGCCAGCAGCAACTCAATGGACAGGGGGATCGGGACCCAGTACTTC. Based on the CDR3 plus reference TRBV5-4 and TRBJ2-5, the full variable domain is ETGVTQSPTHLIKTRGQQVTLRCSSQSGHNTVSWYQQALGQGPQFIFQYYREEENGRGNFPPRFSGLQFPNYSSELNVNALELDDSALYLCASSNSMDRGIGTQYFGPGTRLLVL.

This clone is a singleton in its sample. The chain employs TRBV2 and TRBJ2-5; 7 nucleotides line up with TRBD2. The trim removed 5 bases at V and 4 bases at J, leaving 4 bases unmatched. The CDR3 has 13 amino acids. Germline V gene data show CDR1 as SNHLY and CDR2 as FYNNEI. The CDR3 sequence is CASSPGGRETQYF. The CDR3 DNA reads as TGTGCCAGCAGTCCCGGGGGGAGAGAGACCCAGTACTTC.

The chain joins TRBV13 to TRBJ2-1, with D maybe TRBD2 (5 bases). This CDR3 is 13 amino acids long. Germline-derived CDR1 and CDR2 are PRHDT and FYEKMQ (reference sequence). V lost 3 bases to trimming and J lost 10 bases, with 13 bases between them. This CDR3 is CASSFESSGEQFF. As DNA, the CDR3 is TGTGCCAGCAGCTTTGAGTCGTCGGGGGAGCAGTTCTTC.

This chain uses TRBV15 with TRBJ1-3, with no clear D. Trimming stripped 3 bases from V and 4 bases from J, with 10 bases between. CDR3 length equals 14 residues. Germline CDR1 reads LNHNV; CDR2 reads YYDKDF (reference sequence). The CDR3 DNA follows: TGTGCCACCAGCAGCGGTGGTACGGGAAACACCATATATTTT. Protein: CATSSGGTGNTIYF. Filled out from reference TRBV15 and TRBJ1-3, the complete variable domain reads DAMVIQNPRYQVTQFGKPVTLSCSQTLNHNVMYWYQQKSSQAPKLLFHYYDKDFNNEADTPDNFQSRRPNTSFCFLDIRSPGLGDTAMYLCATSSGGTGNTIYFGEGSWLTVV.

The chain joins TRBV27 to TRBJ1-1; 12 nucleotides line up with TRBD1. The J segment lost 2 bases and the V segment lost 5 bases, leaving 12 bases of the junction unmatched. CDR1 and CDR2 from the germline V gene are MNHEY and SMNVEV (reference sequence). The CDR3 length is 18 residues. The CDR3 spells CASSRDRGRFSPNTEAFF. CDR3 DNA sequence: TGTGCCAGCAGTCGGGACAGGGGGCGTTTTTCACCCAACACTGAAGCTTTCTTT.

This clone was counted ten times or more. This chain joins TRBV6-1 and TRBJ1-5; TRBD1 matches at 9 bases. Trimming cost V 7 bases and J 1 base; bases outside gene matches: 5. CDR1 MNHNS and CDR2 SASEGT come from the germline V gene. This CDR3 contains 15 residues. The CDR3 loop is CASTGDRVSNQPQHF. CDR3 DNA: TGTGCCAGCACAGGGGACAGGGTGAGCAATCAGCCCCAGCATTTT.

The chain uses TRBV6-5 and TRBJ1-6, with TRBD1 identical over 8 bases. V trimming: 0 bases; J trimming: 6 bases; junction bases outside the gene matches: 4. Germline V gene lookup returns CDR1 MNHEY and CDR2 SVGAGI. The CDR3 consists of 16 residues. The CDR3 nucleotides read TGTGCCAGCAGTTACTCGAGGGGGACAGGTAATTCACCCCTCCACTTT. Translated, it gives CASSYSRGTGNSPLHF.

CDR3 nucleotides: TGTGCCTGGAGTGATCAGGGTTTAGGCTACACCTTC. This encodes CAWSDQGLGYTF. This sequence joins TRBV30 and TRBJ1-2; D perhaps matches TRBD1 (5 bases). This CDR3 spans 12 amino acids. Per germline, CDR1 GTSNPN and CDR2 SVGIG (reference sequence). The V and J ends lost 1 base and 8 bases respectively, with 11 bases between them.

The gene calls are TRBV6-5 and TRBJ2-3, with a weak D call TRBD1 (5 bases). Germline CDR1 is MNHEY and CDR2 is SVGAGI. This CDR3 region has 15 residues. V was clipped by 0 bases and J by 4 bases, with 11 bases between them. CDR3 DNA: TGTGCCAGCAGTTACTCAATACAGGCCGCAGATACGCAGTATTTT. Translation gives CASSYSIQAADTQYF.

V and J are TRBV9 and TRBJ1-2; the D gene is possibly TRBD1 (5 bases). The CDR3 runs to 19 residues. Germline CDR1 SGDLS, CDR2 YYNGEE. V was cut by 4 bases and J by 2 bases, with 27 bases left in between. DNA of the CDR3: TGTGCCAGCAGCCTCAGCAGGGTATCGGGGGATAGATACAACTATGGCTACACCTTC. Translating gives CASSLSRVSGDRYNYGYTF.

This clone appeared a single time. The V gene is TRBV10-3, the J gene TRBJ1-5; the match to TRBD1 covers 7 bases. CDR1 is ENHRY and CDR2 is SYGVKD in the germline V gene. Trimming removed 3 bases from V and 2 bases from J; junction bases left unmatched: 10. This CDR3 is 17 amino acids long. The CDR3 here is CAISDSRQGSGNQPQHF. In DNA, the CDR3 is TGTGCCATCAGTGATTCCCGACAGGGATCGGGCAATCAGCCCCAGCATTTT.

V usage is TRBV7-3 and J usage is TRBJ2-7, with 7 bases matching TRBD1. Germline V gene sequence: CDR1 SGHTA, CDR2 FQGTGA. CDR3 size: 15 residues. Trimming removed 5 bases from V and 3 bases from J; junction bases left unmatched: 10. CDR3 nucleotides: TGTGCCAGCAGCAAACAACAGGGGAGTGGCTACGAGCAGTACTTC. Its translation: CASSKQQGSGYEQYF.

This chain uses TRBV7-2 with TRBJ2-7; D uncertain. Germline V gene sequence: CDR1 SGHTA, CDR2 FQGNSA. Between the trimmed V and J ends, which lost 2 bases and 3 bases, there was a span of 14 bases. The CDR3 is 15 amino acids. This CDR3 reads CASSLMGLGFYEQYF. CDR3 sequence (DNA): TGTGCCAGCAGCTTAATGGGCCTGGGTTTCTACGAGCAGTACTTC. Drawing the rest from reference TRBV7-2 and TRBJ2-7, the complete variable domain is GAGVSQSPSNKVTEKGKDVELRCDPISGHTALYWYRQSLGQGLEFLIYFQGNSAPDKSGLPSDRFSAERTGGSVSTLTIQRTQQEDSAVYLCASSLMGLGFYEQYFGPGTRLTVT.

The chain uses TRBV5-5 and TRBJ2-3; 13 nucleotides line up with TRBD2. After removal of 5 bases from V and 7 bases from J, the junction contained 7 bases not matched to a gene. The germline V gene encodes CDR1 SGHKS and CDR2 YYEKEE (reference sequence). The CDR3 covers 15 residues. The CDR3: CASRWTSGGEYTQYF. DNA of the CDR3: TGTGCCAGCAGATGGACTAGCGGGGGAGAGTATACGCAGTATTTT.

The chain couples TRBV6-5 to TRBJ2-7, with a possible D match to TRBD2 (5 bases). The V end lost 3 bases, the J end lost 4 bases, and 10 bases lay between the germline ends. The germline gives CDR1 MNHEY, CDR2 SVGAGI. The CDR3 spans 13 residues. CDR3 in amino acids: CASSYGGPYEQYF. The CDR3 DNA reads TGTGCCAGCAGTTATGGAGGCCCGTACGAGCAGTACTTC.

The sample holds one count of this clone. V and J are TRBV6-6 and TRBJ2-2; D gene unclear. The CDR3 consists of 13 residues. Germline values: CDR1 MNHNY, CDR2 SVGAGI (reference sequence). The V gene lost 2 bases and the J gene lost 5 bases, with 6 bases spanning the gap. CDR3 amino acids: CASSYVMTGELFF. The CDR3 region has the DNA TGTGCCAGCAGTTACGTTATGACCGGGGAGCTGTTTTTT.